The 20 T cell receptor beta chains below come from one sample, sequenced in a study of T-cell reconstitution after alpha-beta-depleted transplantation in children. Unique molecular identifiers were incorporated into the prepared TCRbeta library. MiXCR, run by TCRdb on the PCR reads, gives a single entry per CDR3 protein. The profile shows about 440,000 distinct CDR3 sequences, approximately 41% of them singletons. The source material was PBMCs, sampled before TCRalphabeta/CD19-depleted stem cell transplant. The receptors come from a girl aged 2 to 9 with aplastic anemia, due to receive a stem cell transplant.

The rearrangement uses TRBV7-9 and TRBJ2-7, with TRBD2 matching 8 bases. The germline V gene encodes CDR1 SEHNR and CDR2 FQNEAQ (reference sequence). J lost 7 bases, V lost 5 bases, and 10 bases had no gene match. The CDR3 runs to 14 residues. CDR3 sequence (DNA): TGTGCCAGCAGCCCCCAAGCGGGAGTTTATGAGCAGTACTTC. This translates into CASSPQAGVYEQYF.

The rearrangement joins TRBV10-3 to TRBJ1-5; D call uncertain. V was clipped by 4 bases and J by 2 bases, with 9 bases between them. Germline lookup yields CDR1 ENHRY and CDR2 SYGVKD. This CDR3 has 14 residues. CDR3 DNA: TGTGCCATCAGTGCCCGGGAGGGCAATCAGCCCCAGCATTTT. It encodes CAISAREGNQPQHF.

This chain links TRBV3-1 with TRBJ2-2; 12 bases line up with TRBD2. CDR1 and CDR2 from the germline V gene are LGHDT and YNNKEL (reference sequence). The CDR3 sequence is 18 residues long. Trimming took 0 bases from V and 5 from J; bases not matched to a gene: 7. DNA for the CDR3: TGTGCCAGCAGCCAAGAAGAACTAGCGGGGGGCGGAACCGGGGAGCTGTTTTTT. Its protein is CASSQEELAGGGTGELFF.

V is TRBV28 and J is TRBJ2-3; D possibly corresponds to TRBD1 (6 bases). The CDR3 runs 13 residues. CDR1 MDHEN and CDR2 SYDVKM come from the germline V gene. V was shortened by 10 bases and J by 2 bases, with 13 bases between the two germline ends. CDR3 protein: CATGAGVTDTQYF. The DNA of the CDR3 is TGTGCCACCGGGGCAGGGGTCACAGATACGCAGTATTTT.

A few counts support this clonotype. This chain links TRBV15 with TRBJ2-1, with TRBD2 identical over 8 bases. V gave up 3 bases and J gave up 4 bases; unmatched junction bases: 8. The CDR3 spans 16 residues. Germline V gives CDR1 LNHNV, CDR2 YYDKDF (reference sequence). In DNA, the CDR3 is TGTGCCACCAGCAGCGGACTAGCCGCCCTATACAATGAGCAGTTCTTC. Its translation: CATSSGLAALYNEQFF. Full variable domain (outside the CDR3, taken from reference TRBV15 and TRBJ2-1): DAMVIQNPRYQVTQFGKPVTLSCSQTLNHNVMYWYQQKSSQAPKLLFHYYDKDFNNEADTPDNFQSRRPNTSFCFLDIRSPGLGDTAMYLCATSSGLAALYNEQFFGPGTRLTVL.

The chain recombines TRBV7-6 with TRBJ2-7; 9 bases line up with TRBD2. This CDR3 contains 15 residues. V dropped 4 bases and J dropped 0; count of bases not matched to a gene: 4. Germline V gene lookup returns CDR1 SGHVS and CDR2 FNYEAQ. This CDR3 is CASSSSGDSSYEQYF. Written as DNA, the CDR3 is TGTGCCAGCAGCTCTAGCGGGGACAGCTCCTACGAGCAGTACTTC.

This clonotype has at least ten counts. The chain is built from TRBV6-1 and TRBJ2-7, with unresolved D. Trimming shortened V by 5 bases and J by 0 bases, and 17 bases separated the two germline ends. Germline values: CDR1 MNHNS, CDR2 SASEGT. The CDR3 covers 16 residues. CDR3 loop: CASSPPRYGSSYEQYF. Here the CDR3 DNA reads TGTGCCAGCAGTCCCCCAAGGTACGGGTCCTCCTACGAGCAGTACTTC.

In this sample, this clonotype turned up many times. The chain has TRBV7-9 and TRBJ2-3, with 7 bases lining up with TRBD2. The germline gives CDR1 SEHNR, CDR2 FQNEAQ (reference sequence). Trimming at V came to 5 bases and at J to 4 bases, leaving 9 bases not matched to a gene. The CDR3 loop spans 15 amino acids. The CDR3, as DNA: TGTGCCAGCAGCACTCTGGGGGGGAGCGCAGATACGCAGTATTTT. It translates to CASSTLGGSADTQYF.

This clonotype has at least ten counts. This chain joins TRBV5-1 and TRBJ2-4; D is perhaps TRBD2 (5 bases). Germline V gene data show CDR1 as SGHRS and CDR2 as YFSETQ. This CDR3 spans 14 amino acids. V lost 0 bases and J lost 1, with 5 bases in between. In DNA form, the CDR3 reads TGCGCCAGCAGCTTGGGAGGGGCCAAAAACATTCAGTACTTC. The encoded protein is CASSLGGAKNIQYF.

The rearrangement links TRBV29-1 to TRBJ2-6; D unclear. V gave up 7 bases and J gave up 0 bases, with 7 bases separating them. This CDR3 contains 13 residues. Germline V gene lookup returns CDR1 SQVTM and CDR2 ANQGSEA. The CDR3 protein is CSAASSGANVLTF. CDR3 nucleotides: TGCAGCGCCGCCAGCTCTGGGGCCAACGTCCTGACTTTC.

The chain links TRBV5-1 to TRBJ2-5; possible D gene TRBD1, 5 bases. Between the trimmed V and J ends, which lost 0 bases and 2 bases, there was a span of 11 bases. Germline V gene sequence: CDR1 SGHRS, CDR2 YFSETQ. CDR3 length equals 15 residues. CDR3 nucleotides: TGCGCCAGCAGCTTGGAGGGGAACCAACAAGAGACCCAGTACTTC. It encodes CASSLEGNQQETQYF.

The J gene is TRBJ2-3, the V gene TRBV15; D unclear. The CDR3 consists of 12 residues. Germline loops: CDR1 LNHNV, CDR2 YYDKDF (reference sequence). V was trimmed by 1 base and J by 6 bases, leaving 5 bases between them. The CDR3 DNA sequence: TGTGCCACCAGCAGAGTTGGGGATACGCAGTATTTT. This encodes CATSRVGDTQYF.

The table lists this clonotype with a few counts. CDR3 loop: CASSHGQGGPNEQFF. CDR3 bases: TGTGCCAGCAGCCATGGACAGGGGGGGCCCAATGAGCAGTTCTTC. This chain joins TRBV7-9 and TRBJ2-1; 10 bases are shared with TRBD1. The CDR3 runs to 15 residues. Germline lookup yields CDR1 SEHNR and CDR2 FQNEAQ (reference sequence). V was pared by 5 bases and J by 6 bases, with 7 bases of the junction left unmatched.

The chain uses TRBV11-2 and TRBJ2-1, with a possible D match to TRBD2 (5 bases). Per the germline V gene, CDR1 is SGHAT and CDR2 is FQNNGV. Trimming removed 7 bases from V and 8 bases from J, with 9 bases in between. The CDR3 runs to 11 residues. The DNA for the CDR3 is TGTGCCAGCACCGTCGGGGATGAGCAGTTCTTC. Amino acids: CASTVGDEQFF.

This chain connects TRBV12-3 or TRBV12-4 to TRBJ2-2; D call uncertain. V dropped 5 bases and J dropped 3 bases, with 13 bases sitting between them. The CDR3 covers 15 residues. Written as DNA, the CDR3 is TGTGCCAGCAGTCCCCGTTCTACTTACACCGGGGAGCTGTTTTTT. Residues: CASSPRSTYTGELFF.

This clonotype has ten or more counts. The V call is TRBV20-1, the J call TRBJ2-1; 14 bases are shared with TRBD2. From germline, CDR1 is DFQATT and CDR2 SNEGSKA (reference sequence). Trimming at V came to 2 bases and at J to 7 bases, leaving 1 base not matched to a gene. The CDR3 totals 14 residues. The CDR3 region is CSARRLAGGNEQFF. The CDR3 DNA reads as TGCAGTGCTAGAAGACTAGCGGGAGGGAATGAGCAGTTCTTC.

The J gene is TRBJ2-7, the V gene TRBV5-1; D is possibly TRBD1 (6 bases). The V end lost 5 bases, the J end lost 2 bases, and 14 bases lay between the germline ends. CDR1 and CDR2 from the germline V gene are SGHRS and YFSETQ. This CDR3 comprises 14 residues. The CDR3 sequence is CASRETGPAYEQYF. The CDR3 DNA sequence: TGCGCCAGCAGGGAGACAGGACCTGCCTACGAGCAGTACTTC. The whole variable domain, remainder taken from reference TRBV5-1 and TRBJ2-7, is KAGVTQTPRYLIKTRGQQVTLSCSPISGHRSVSWYQQTPGQGLQFLFEYFSETQRNKGNFPGRFSGRQFSNSRSEMNVSTLELGDSALYLCASRETGPAYEQYFGPGTRLTVT.

This clonotype was seen ten or more times. V gene TRBV7-2 combines with J gene TRBJ2-2, with TRBD1 matching over 8 bases. Germline assignment: CDR1 SGHTA and CDR2 FQGNSA. Unmatched junction bases numbered 6, after V lost 2 bases and J lost 7 bases. The CDR3 has 15 amino acids. The CDR3 sequence: CASSLRTGIGGELFF. The DNA for the CDR3 is TGTGCCAGCAGCTTACGGACAGGGATTGGCGGGGAGCTGTTTTTT.

Many counts were recorded for this clonotype. This chain links TRBV7-9 with TRBJ1-4, with 10 bases fitting TRBD1. The CDR3 runs to 14 residues. V was pared by 6 bases and J by 7 bases, with 5 bases of the junction left unmatched. From germline, CDR1 is SEHNR and CDR2 FQNEAQ (reference sequence). The CDR3 here is CASRQDRGVEKLFF. The CDR3 coding sequence is TGTGCCAGCAGACAGGACAGGGGGGTTGAAAAACTGTTTTTT.

The rearrangement uses TRBV7-2 and TRBJ2-3; TRBD2 agrees at 8 bases. Per germline, CDR1 SGHTA and CDR2 FQGNSA. The CDR3 sequence is 17 residues long. V lost 0 bases and J lost 2; bases outside the gene matches: 7. CDR3 nucleotides: TGTGCCAGCAGCTTAGCGGGGAAGCGGGGGTCCACAGATACGCAGTATTTT. It translates to CASSLAGKRGSTDTQYF.